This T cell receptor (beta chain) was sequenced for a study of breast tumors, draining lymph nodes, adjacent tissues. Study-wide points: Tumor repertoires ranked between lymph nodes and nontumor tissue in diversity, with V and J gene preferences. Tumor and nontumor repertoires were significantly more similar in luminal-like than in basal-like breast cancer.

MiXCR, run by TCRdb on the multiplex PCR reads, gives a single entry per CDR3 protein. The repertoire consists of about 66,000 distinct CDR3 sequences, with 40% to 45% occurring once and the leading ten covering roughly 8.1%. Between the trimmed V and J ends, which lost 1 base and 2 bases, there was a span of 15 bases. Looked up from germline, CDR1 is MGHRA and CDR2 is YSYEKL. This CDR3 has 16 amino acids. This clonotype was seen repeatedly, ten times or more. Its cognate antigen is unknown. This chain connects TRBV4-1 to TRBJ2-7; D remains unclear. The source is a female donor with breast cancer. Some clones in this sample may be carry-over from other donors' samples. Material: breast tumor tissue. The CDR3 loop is CASSQGGLNVPYEQYF. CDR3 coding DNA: TGCGCCAGCAGCCAAGGAGGTTTGAACGTACCCTACGAGCAGTACTTC.